The clone carrying this TCR beta chain was observed a single time. Its target is unknown. Clones were read by immunoSEQ multiplex PCR, and TCRdb kept only the in-frame ones, dropping some. The table includes around 180,000 clones, around 94% detected once. The data belong to a study of T cell responses to AZD1222 COVID-19 vaccine. V shed 0 bases, J shed 5 bases, and the junction held 10 bases outside the gene matches. This CDR3 contains 16 residues. Germline V lookup: CDR1 SGHRS, CDR2 YFSETQ. Study-level findings and limits: Just a handful of AZD1222 recipients were seropositive at baseline.

The sample was peripheral blood, taken 28 days after the second AZD1222 dose. The V call is TRBV5-1, the J call TRBJ2-7; 8 bases are a match to TRBD1. The TCR comes from an adult who received the AZD1222 COVID-19 vaccine. This CDR3 reads CASSLGATGANDEQYF. In DNA, the CDR3 is TGCGCCAGCAGCTTGGGTGCGACAGGGGCGAATGACGAGCAGTACTTC.